Below are 24 T cell receptor beta chains sequenced from a single sample in a study of blood T cell repertoires in COVID-19. Libraries were prepared by immunoSEQ multiplex PCR; TCRdb keeps only in-frame clonotypes and omits some of them. The table lists tens of thousands of clones, approximately 86% of them singletons. The sequenced material came from peripheral blood. The receptors were gathered from a man aged 35 to 55 with acute or convalescent COVID-19.

This clone was detected a few times. In DNA form, the CDR3 reads TGTGCCAGCAGCTTGTTCGGGGAGAGGACTGAAGCTTTCTTT. It encodes CASSLFGERTEAFF. This chain joins TRBV5-5 and TRBJ1-1; D not resolved. With 1 base removed from V and 5 bases from J, the gap between germline ends came to 12 bases. The CDR3 spans 14 residues. Germline-derived CDR1 and CDR2 are SGHKS and YYEKEE (reference sequence).

This chain links TRBV28 with TRBJ1-2, with 11 nucleotides matching TRBD1. Germline CDR1 is MDHEN and CDR2 is SYDVKM. Trimming at V came to 6 bases and at J to 8 bases, leaving 8 bases not matched to a gene. There are 14 residues in the CDR3. The CDR3 DNA sequence: TGTGCCAGCAGGCTTGGACAGGGGGCGAAGGGCTACACCTTC. Amino acid sequence: CASRLGQGAKGYTF.

The V and J genes are TRBV28 and TRBJ1-3; weak D call: TRBD1 (5 bases). There are 14 residues in the CDR3. V gave up 3 bases and J gave up 4 bases, with 10 bases separating them. Germline V gives CDR1 MDHEN, CDR2 SYDVKM. The CDR3 region has the DNA TGTGCCAGCAGTTTGGGAGGGGAAGGAAACACCATATATTTT. The encoded protein is CASSLGGEGNTIYF.

The chain combines TRBV30 with TRBJ1-5; D not resolved. V was shortened by 2 bases and J by 0 bases, with 8 bases between the two germline ends. The CDR3 totals 14 residues. Germline-derived CDR1 and CDR2 are GTSNPN and SVGIG (reference sequence). Here the CDR3 reads CAWSYPRSNQPQHF. In DNA, the CDR3 is TGTGCCTGGAGTTATCCGCGTAGCAATCAGCCCCAGCATTTT.

There are a few counts of this clone. V usage is TRBV12-2 and J usage is TRBJ2-5; the table names TRBD1, a call not compared with the DNA. TRBV12-2 is reported as a pseudogene. The CDR3 sequence is 18 residues long. This chain's CDR3 is CASRFSFSRDRGAETQYF. The DNA of the CDR3 is TGTGCAAGTCGCTTCTCGTTCAGTCGGGACAGGGGCGCGGAGACCCAGTACTTC.

The chain uses TRBV5-8 and TRBJ2-2; maybe TRBD1 (6 bases). The germline V and J ends were trimmed by 6 bases and 0 bases, with 18 bases remaining between them. The CDR3 runs to 17 residues. Germline CDR1 is SGHTS and CDR2 is YDEGEE. CDR3 coding DNA: TGTGCCAGCATGCCAGGACAGCCAGTAACGAACACCGGGGAGCTGTTTTTT. Translated, it gives CASMPGQPVTNTGELFF. Full variable domain (remainder filled in from reference TRBV5-8 and TRBJ2-2): EAGVTQSPTHLIKTRGQQATLRCSPISGHTSVYWYQQALGLGLQFLLWYDEGEERNRGNFPPRFSGRQFPNYSSELNVNALELEDSALYLCASMPGQPVTNTGELFFGEGSRLTVL.

The chain links TRBV9 to TRBJ1-2; D is undetermined. V was clipped by 0 bases and J by 7 bases, with 13 bases between them. Germline assignment: CDR1 SGDLS and CDR2 YYNGEE. The CDR3 extends over 14 amino acids. CDR3 nucleotides: TGTGCCAGCAGCGTAGTGGGTTCAGGAAGTGGCTACACCTTC. It encodes CASSVVGSGSGYTF.

J is TRBJ2-3 and V is TRBV6-6; 8 bases line up with TRBD2. With 5 bases clipped from V and 2 bases from J, the junction kept 9 bases outside the gene matches. Germline V gives CDR1 MNHNY, CDR2 SVGAGI (reference sequence). The CDR3 runs 16 residues. CDR3 in amino acids: CASSSQTGGPTDTQYF. In DNA form, the CDR3 reads TGTGCCAGCAGTAGCCAAACGGGAGGGCCCACAGATACGCAGTATTTT.

This chain uses TRBV6-5 with TRBJ1-5, with 7 positions matching TRBD1. Germline V gene lookup returns CDR1 MNHEY and CDR2 SVGAGI. The CDR3 length is 15 residues. With V trimmed by 8 bases and J by 3 bases, 10 bases remained unmatched. The CDR3 nucleotides read TGTGCCAGCTTTCCGGGACAGACATACAATCAGCCCCAGCATTTT. Translation: CASFPGQTYNQPQHF.

This clone was recorded a few times. CDR3 bases: TGTGCCAGTAGTCTACAGGGTAACACCGGGGAGCTGTTTTTT. Translated, it gives CASSLQGNTGELFF. This chain joins TRBV19 and TRBJ2-2; possible D gene TRBD1, 6 bases. The CDR3 extends over 14 amino acids. Trimming pared 5 bases from V and 2 bases from J, leaving 9 bases between. The germline V gene encodes CDR1 LNHDA and CDR2 SQIVND (reference sequence). The full variable domain, rest sourced from reference TRBV19 and TRBJ2-2, is DGGITQSPKYLFRKEGQNVTLSCEQNLNHDAMYWYRQDPGQGLRLIYYSQIVNDFQKGDIAEGYSVSREKKESFPLTVTSAQKNPTAFYLCASSLQGNTGELFFGEGSRLTVL.

The chain has TRBV5-5 and TRBJ2-5, with D maybe TRBD2 (6 bases). The ends were cut back, 2 bases at V and 2 bases at J, with 7 bases in the middle. The CDR3 loop spans 13 amino acids. The germline gives CDR1 SGHKS, CDR2 YYEKEE (reference sequence). The CDR3 nucleotides read TGTGCCAGCAGCTTCGGGGGACAAGAGACCCAGTACTTC. Its protein product is CASSFGGQETQYF.

The rearrangement uses TRBV5-1 and TRBJ1-2; D gene unclear. The CDR3 spans 14 residues. With 0 bases removed from V and 3 bases from J, the gap between germline ends came to 9 bases. CDR1 is SGHRS and CDR2 is YFSETQ in the germline V gene. CDR3 nucleotide sequence: TGCGCCAGCAGCTTGGACACCCGGGACTATGGCTACACCTTC. This sequence encodes CASSLDTRDYGYTF.

The chain combines TRBV9 with TRBJ1-1; D gene unclear. This CDR3 comprises 14 residues. The germline V gene has CDR1 SGDLS and CDR2 YYNGEE. Trimming removed 0 bases at V and 3 bases at J, with 9 bases between. CDR3: CASSVAWTDTEAFF. CDR3 DNA: TGTGCCAGCAGCGTAGCATGGACTGACACTGAAGCTTTCTTT.

The chain couples TRBV24-1 to TRBJ1-2; 8 nucleotides align to TRBD1. The J segment lost 8 bases and the V segment lost 4 bases, leaving 8 bases of the junction unmatched. From germline, CDR1 is KGHDR and CDR2 SFDVKD. There are 14 residues in the CDR3. DNA of the CDR3: TGTGCCACCAGTGAAAGACAGGGGAGCAGGGGCTACACCTTC. Protein sequence: CATSERQGSRGYTF.

The chain joins TRBV11-2 to TRBJ2-1; tentative D call: TRBD2 (6 bases). The CDR3 is 13 amino acids. V lost 5 bases, J lost 9 bases, and 14 bases lay in between. The V gene's germline CDR1 is SGHAT and CDR2 FQNNGV. The CDR3 DNA reads TGTGCCAGCAGCCCACGACTAGAGGGTGAGCAGTTCTTC. It is translated as CASSPRLEGEQFF.

This rearrangement joins TRBV5-5 to TRBJ1-2; the match to TRBD1 covers 7 bases. Trimming removed 7 bases from V and 3 bases from J; junction bases left unmatched: 9. Germline values: CDR1 SGHKS, CDR2 YYEKEE (reference sequence). This CDR3 region has 14 residues. The CDR3 region has the DNA TGTGCCAGCCGAAAAGGGGGCCCTGACTATGGCTACACCTTC. It translates to CASRKGGPDYGYTF.

This chain links TRBV5-1 with TRBJ1-3; D remains ambiguous. This CDR3 region has 15 residues. V was clipped by 0 bases and J by 4 bases, with 11 bases between them. Per the germline V gene, CDR1 is SGHRS and CDR2 is YFSETQ. CDR3 nucleotide sequence: TGCGCCAGCAGCTTGGAGGCAGGCTCCGGAAACACCATATATTTT. Amino acid sequence: CASSLEAGSGNTIYF.

The rearrangement joins TRBV6-5 to TRBJ1-2; 7 nucleotides align to TRBD1. J lost 6 bases, V lost 5 bases, and 6 bases had no gene match. Per the germline V gene, CDR1 is MNHEY and CDR2 is SVGAGI. The CDR3 spans 13 residues. CDR3 nucleotide sequence: TGTGCCAGCAGTAAACGACAGGGCCATGGCTACACCTTC. This gives the protein CASSKRQGHGYTF.

This clone appeared a single time. The rearrangement uses TRBV7-9 and TRBJ2-1; possibly TRBD2 for D (5 bases). The CDR3 spans 11 residues. In germline, CDR1 is SEHNR, CDR2 FQNEAQ (reference sequence). V lost 5 bases, J lost 10 bases, and 9 bases lay in between. CDR3 sequence (DNA): TGTGCCAGCAGCCGTCGAGGGGAGCAGTTCTTC. This encodes CASSRRGEQFF. Using reference TRBV7-9 and TRBJ2-1 for the parts outside the CDR3, the full variable domain is DTGVSQNPRHKITKRGQNVTFRCDPISEHNRLYWYRQTLGQGPEFLTYFQNEAQLEKSRLLSDRFSAERPKGSFSTLEIQRTEQGDSAMYLCASSRRGEQFFGPGTRLTVL.

A few counts support this clone. V gene TRBV25-1 combines with J gene TRBJ1-6, with TRBD1 as a possible D gene (5 bases). There are 15 residues in the CDR3. Germline CDR1 MGHDK, CDR2 SYGVNS. V lost 3 bases to trimming and J lost 5 bases, with 11 bases between them. The CDR3: CASSDSGQNNSPLHF. The CDR3 DNA reads as TGTGCCAGCAGTGATTCAGGGCAAAATAATTCACCCCTCCACTTT.

This sequence joins TRBV20-1 and TRBJ2-1; 11 bases are a match to TRBD2. Germline lookup yields CDR1 DFQATT and CDR2 SNEGSKA (reference sequence). The CDR3 covers 16 residues. J lost 7 bases, V lost 3 bases, and 11 bases had no gene match. DNA for the CDR3: TGCAGTGCTAGTGGGATTAGCGGGGGGGCGAAGAATGAGCAGTTCTTC. It encodes CSASGISGGAKNEQFF.

The genes are TRBV2 and TRBJ2-3; no firm D call. This CDR3 is 14 amino acids long. With 3 bases removed from V and 2 bases from J, the gap between germline ends came to 9 bases. Germline CDR1 SNHLY, CDR2 FYNNEI. This CDR3 is CASSDGLSTDTQYF. The DNA of the CDR3 is TGTGCCAGCAGTGATGGGCTATCCACAGATACGCAGTATTTT.

V and J are TRBV5-1 and TRBJ2-5; weak D call: TRBD2 (6 bases). V was clipped by 5 bases and J by 7 bases, with 15 bases between them. This CDR3 region has 13 residues. Germline CDR1 is SGHRS and CDR2 is YFSETQ. The CDR3 reads CASSPGGARTQYF. The CDR3 DNA reads TGCGCCAGCAGTCCCGGCGGGGCGAGGACCCAGTACTTC. The complete variable domain, with remaining parts taken from reference TRBV5-1 and TRBJ2-5, reads KAGVTQTPRYLIKTRGQQVTLSCSPISGHRSVSWYQQTPGQGLQFLFEYFSETQRNKGNFPGRFSGRQFSNSRSEMNVSTLELGDSALYLCASSPGGARTQYFGPGTRLLVL.

A single count supports this clone. The rearrangement joins TRBV19 to TRBJ1-6; D is unresolved. CDR1 is LNHDA, CDR2 SQIVND, per germline (reference sequence). V gave up 7 bases and J gave up 3 bases, with 10 bases separating them. This CDR3 is built from 14 residues. CDR3 bases: TGTGCCAGTACGGCGGGAAACTATAATTCACCCCTCCACTTT. This sequence encodes CASTAGNYNSPLHF.